The next 8 T cell receptor beta chains were all read from a single sample in a study of metastatic and nonmetastatic thyroid tumors. TCRdb re-clonotyped the PCR reads via MiXCR. The table shows 25,000 to 30,000 clones, with about 15% occurring only once. Every patient underwent thyroid surgery untreated. Input material: blood. The receptors derive from a male donor with papillary thyroid cancer or a benign thyroid nodule (not recorded which). Some clones in this sample may be carry-over from other donors' samples.

This chain joins TRBV11-3 and TRBJ1-2, with a weak D call TRBD1 (6 bases). Trimming shortened V by 0 bases and J by 8 bases, and 19 bases separated the two germline ends. Germline CDR1 is SGHNT and CDR2 is YENEEA. This CDR3 is 16 amino acids long. As DNA, the CDR3 is TGTGCCAGCAGCTTAGATATGAACTCCCGTGGGGGCGGCTACACCTTC. Its protein product is CASSLDMNSRGGGYTF.

This clone was picked up many times. The chain is built from TRBV11-1 and TRBJ1-5; D might be TRBD1 (5 bases). Germline-derived CDR1 and CDR2 are SGHAT and FQDESV (reference sequence). Trimming removed 2 bases from V and 1 base from J, with 12 bases in between. This CDR3 contains 16 residues. The CDR3 loop reads CASSLSGRGSNQPQHF. The CDR3 DNA sequence: TGTGCCAGCAGCTTATCGGGTAGGGGAAGCAATCAGCCCCAGCATTTT.

The chain uses TRBV9 and TRBJ2-1, with D possibly being TRBD2 (6 bases). Germline values: CDR1 SGDLS, CDR2 YYNGEE. This CDR3 region has 15 residues. Trimming stripped 1 base from V and 3 bases from J, with 11 bases between. The CDR3 coding sequence is TGTGCCAGCAGCGTATCGGAGGGTCGCTACAATGAGCAGTTCTTC. This codes for CASSVSEGRYNEQFF.

In this sample, this clone turned up many times. The chain recombines TRBV6-1 with TRBJ1-2; 8 bases fit TRBD1. The CDR3 has 13 residues. CDR1 is MNHNS, CDR2 SASEGT, per germline. V was pared by 5 bases and J by 8 bases, with 7 bases of the junction left unmatched. CDR3 sequence: CASSFPGGGGYTF. CDR3 in DNA: TGTGCCAGCAGTTTCCCAGGGGGCGGGGGCTACACCTTC.

Many counts were recorded for this clone. J is TRBJ2-7 and V is TRBV20-1; D is perhaps TRBD2 (5 bases). Germline V gene lookup returns CDR1 DFQATT and CDR2 SNEGSKA (reference sequence). Trimming shortened V by 0 bases and J by 4 bases, and 7 bases separated the two germline ends. The CDR3 is 12 amino acids. Here the CDR3 DNA reads TGCAGTGCTAGAGATCCGGGATACGAGCAGTACTTC. This sequence encodes CSARDPGYEQYF.

This clone occurred many times. This chain connects TRBV9 to TRBJ1-4, with a tentative D call TRBD1 (5 bases). The germline gives CDR1 SGDLS, CDR2 YYNGEE. CDR3 size: 15 residues. The V and J ends lost 0 bases and 7 bases respectively, with 13 bases between them. CDR3 DNA: TGTGCCAGCAGCGTAGGTGGCGCAGGGTCTGAAAAACTGTTTTTT. The encoded protein is CASSVGGAGSEKLFF.

This clone was seen at least ten times. The genes are TRBV7-9 and TRBJ2-5; 8 positions agree with TRBD1. The CDR3 runs 17 residues. Germline V gene lookup returns CDR1 SEHNR and CDR2 FQNEAQ (reference sequence). J gave up 1 base and V 0 bases, and 7 bases lay outside the gene matches. CDR3: CASSLAVWTGPQETQYF. Here the CDR3 DNA reads TGTGCCAGCAGCTTAGCAGTATGGACAGGGCCCCAAGAGACCCAGTACTTC.

This clone was detected ten times or more. The chain employs TRBV9 and TRBJ2-2; 9 bases align to TRBD2. The CDR3 is 16 amino acids. From germline, CDR1 is SGDLS and CDR2 YYNGEE. V was clipped by 0 bases and J by 3 bases; unmatched bases: 3. The CDR3 nucleotides read TGTGCCAGCAGCGTAGCGGCTAGCGGGGACACCGGGGAGCTGTTTTTT. Translated: CASSVAASGDTGELFF. Drawing the rest from reference TRBV9 and TRBJ2-2, the complete variable domain is DSGVTQTPKHLITATGQRVTLRCSPRSGDLSVYWYQQSLDQGLQFLIQYYNGEERAKGNILERFSAQQFPDLHSELNLSSLELGDSALYFCASSVAASGDTGELFFGEGSRLTVL.